The sequence of this T cell receptor (beta chain) was determined in a study of CD8+ T cells in alopecia areata. RNA extraction was followed by reverse transcription into cDNA, which acted as the sequencing template. This table comes from immunoSEQ multiplex PCR, and its TCRdb copy is limited to in-frame clones, with some not included. Of 98,000 or so clones in the sample, under 70% were seen once. The CDR3 runs to 15 residues. Germline CDR1 is SEHNR and CDR2 is FQNEAQ (reference sequence). V lost 3 bases to trimming and J lost 3 bases, with 12 bases between them. Specified treatment: oral pan-JAK inhibitor, 5-10 mg twice daily. This clone was found a few times.

This specimen consisted of CD8+ T cells sorted from blood, obtained at week 4, from a patient treated with tofacitinib. The origin of this receptor is a human donor with alopecia areata. This chain uses TRBV7-9 with TRBJ1-5, with D tentatively TRBD1 (6 bases). The CDR3 here is CASSFNRDPNQPQHF. The CDR3 DNA reads as TGTGCCAGCAGCTTCAACAGGGACCCCAATCAGCCCCAGCATTTT.